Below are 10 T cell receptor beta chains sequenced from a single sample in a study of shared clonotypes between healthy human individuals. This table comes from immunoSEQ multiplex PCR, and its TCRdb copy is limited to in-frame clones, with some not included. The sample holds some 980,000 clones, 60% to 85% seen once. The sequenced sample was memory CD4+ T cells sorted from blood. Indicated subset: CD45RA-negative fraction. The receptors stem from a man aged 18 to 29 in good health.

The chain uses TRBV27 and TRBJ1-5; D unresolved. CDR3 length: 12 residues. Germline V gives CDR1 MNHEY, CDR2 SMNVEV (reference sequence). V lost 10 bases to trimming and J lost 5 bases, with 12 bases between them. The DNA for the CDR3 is TGTGCCAACTTCTGGCTCGATCAGCCCCAGCATTTT. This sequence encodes CANFWLDQPQHF.

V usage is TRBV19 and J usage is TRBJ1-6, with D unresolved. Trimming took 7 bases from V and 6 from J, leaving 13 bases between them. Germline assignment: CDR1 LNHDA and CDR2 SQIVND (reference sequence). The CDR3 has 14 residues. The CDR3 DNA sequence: TGTGCCAGTACCTGGGGAGCCCCTAATTCACCCCTCCACTTT. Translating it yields CASTWGAPNSPLHF.

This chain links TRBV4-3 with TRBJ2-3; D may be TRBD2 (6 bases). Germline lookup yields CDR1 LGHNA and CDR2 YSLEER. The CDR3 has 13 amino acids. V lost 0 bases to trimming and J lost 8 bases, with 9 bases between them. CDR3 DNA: TGCGCCAGCAGCCAAGAGCAGGGAGGTACGCAGTATTTT. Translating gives CASSQEQGGTQYF.

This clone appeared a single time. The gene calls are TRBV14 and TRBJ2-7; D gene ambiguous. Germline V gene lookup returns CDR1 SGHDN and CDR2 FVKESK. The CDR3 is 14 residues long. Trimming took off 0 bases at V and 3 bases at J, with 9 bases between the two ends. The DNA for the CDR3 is TGTGCCAGCAGCCAAGATTGGAATTTCTACGAGCAGTACTTC. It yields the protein CASSQDWNFYEQYF.

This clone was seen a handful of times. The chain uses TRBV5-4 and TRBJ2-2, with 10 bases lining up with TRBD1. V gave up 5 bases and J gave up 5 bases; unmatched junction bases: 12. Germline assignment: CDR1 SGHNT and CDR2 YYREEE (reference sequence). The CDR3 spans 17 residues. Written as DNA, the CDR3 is TGTGCCAGCAGTCACCCGGGGGACAGGGGTCGGACCGGGGAGCTGTTTTTT. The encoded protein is CASSHPGDRGRTGELFF.

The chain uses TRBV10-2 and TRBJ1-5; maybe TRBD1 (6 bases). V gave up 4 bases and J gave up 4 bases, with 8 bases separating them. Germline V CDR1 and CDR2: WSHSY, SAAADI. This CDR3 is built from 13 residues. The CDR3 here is CASSGTVNQPQHF. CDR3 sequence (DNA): TGCGCCAGCAGTGGGACAGTAAATCAGCCCCAGCATTTT.

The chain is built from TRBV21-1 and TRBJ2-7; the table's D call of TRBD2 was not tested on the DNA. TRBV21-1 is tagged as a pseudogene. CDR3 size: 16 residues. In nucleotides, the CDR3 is TGTGCCAGCAGCAATCCTCTAGCGGGAGATAACTACGAGCAGTACTTC. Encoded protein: CASSNPLAGDNYEQYF.

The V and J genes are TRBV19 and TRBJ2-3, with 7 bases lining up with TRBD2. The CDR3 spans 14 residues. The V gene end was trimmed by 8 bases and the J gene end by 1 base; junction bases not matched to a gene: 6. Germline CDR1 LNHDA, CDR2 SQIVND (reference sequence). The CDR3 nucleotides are TGTGCCAGTTGGGAAACTAGCGGCACAGATACGCAGTATTTT. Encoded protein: CASWETSGTDTQYF.

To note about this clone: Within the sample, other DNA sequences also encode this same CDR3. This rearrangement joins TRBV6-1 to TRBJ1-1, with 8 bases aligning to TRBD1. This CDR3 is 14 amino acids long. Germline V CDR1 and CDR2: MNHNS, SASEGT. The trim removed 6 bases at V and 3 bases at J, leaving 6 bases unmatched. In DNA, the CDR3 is TGTGCCAGCAGGAGGACAGGGCTGGACACTGAAGCTTTCTTT. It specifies CASRRTGLDTEAFF.

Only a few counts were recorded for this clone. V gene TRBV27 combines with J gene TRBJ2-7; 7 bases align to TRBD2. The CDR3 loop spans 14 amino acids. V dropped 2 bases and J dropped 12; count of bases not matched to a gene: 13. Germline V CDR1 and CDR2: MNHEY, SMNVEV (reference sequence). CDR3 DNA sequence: TGTGCCAGCAGTTTAAGCGGGGCTGAGGGGTTGTGGTACTTC. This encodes CASSLSGAEGLWYF.